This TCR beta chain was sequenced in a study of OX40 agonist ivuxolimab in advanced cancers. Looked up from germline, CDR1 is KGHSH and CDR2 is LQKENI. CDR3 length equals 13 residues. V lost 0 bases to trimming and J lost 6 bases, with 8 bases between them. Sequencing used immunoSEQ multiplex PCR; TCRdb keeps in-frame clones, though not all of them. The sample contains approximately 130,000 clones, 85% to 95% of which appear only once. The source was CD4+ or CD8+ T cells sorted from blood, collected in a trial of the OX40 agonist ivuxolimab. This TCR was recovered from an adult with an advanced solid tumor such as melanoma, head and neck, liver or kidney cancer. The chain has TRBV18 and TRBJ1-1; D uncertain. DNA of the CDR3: TGTGCCAGCTCACCACCGAAAAGTCCTGAAGCTTTCTTT. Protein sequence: CASSPPKSPEAFF.